This TCR beta chain appears in the sequencing data of a study of OX40 agonist ivuxolimab in advanced cancers. Study context: Ivuxolimab doses were 0.01, 0.1, 0.3, 1.5, 3 or 10 mg/kg every 2 weeks. Whole-study results and caveats: There were also nonresponders showing low normalized T-cell clonal expansion. Compared with others, partial responders at 0.1-3.0 mg/kg displayed clonal expansion among the lowest.

To note about this clone: The antigen is not known.

V lost 7 bases to trimming and J lost 5 bases; unmatched junction nucleotides: 7. The CDR3 contains 14 residues. CDR1 and CDR2 (germline): SNHLY, FYNNEI. Only in-frame clones appear in the TCRdb table, and some are missing; sequencing was by immunoSEQ multiplex PCR. Of tens of thousands of clones in the sample, over 75% were seen once. The rearrangement joins TRBV2 to TRBJ2-2; the match to TRBD2 covers 7 bases. The receptor's source is an adult with an advanced solid tumor such as melanoma, head and neck, liver or kidney cancer. The sample in question was CD4+ or CD8+ T cells sorted from blood, obtained in a trial of the OX40 agonist ivuxolimab. In nucleotides, the CDR3 is TGTGCCAGCAATTGGGAGGGACCGACCGGGGAGCTGTTTTTT. Translating gives CASNWEGPTGELFF. The complete variable domain, with remaining parts taken from reference TRBV2 and TRBJ2-2, reads EPEVTQTPSHQVTQMGQEVILRCVPISNHLYFYWYRQILGQKVEFLVSFYNNEISEKSEIFDDQFSVERPDGSNFTLKIRSTKLEDSAMYFCASNWEGPTGELFFGEGSRLTVL.